The clone carrying this T cell receptor beta chain has ten or more counts. Its antigen is not known. Samples came from axillary lymph nodes draining the breast cancer. This record comes from a study of breast tumors, draining lymph nodes, adjacent tissues. General observations from the study: Compared with lymph nodes, tumors were less diverse; compared with nontumor tissue, more. Compared with basal-like, luminal-like tumors shared significantly more repertoire with nontumor tissue. Findings are consistent with lymph node origin and intratumoral expansion of most tumor T cells. The lymph node origin of tumor T cells was framed as consistent with a hypothesis, not demonstrated.

One entry per CDR3 protein results from TCRdb running MiXCR on the multiplex PCR reads. The sample consists of about 140,000 distinct CDR3 sequences, approximately 30% of them appearing once. The CDR3 runs to 15 residues. From germline, CDR1 is MNHNS and CDR2 SASEGT. Trimming removed 3 bases from V and 0 bases from J; junction bases left unmatched: 4. The receptor's source is a female donor with breast cancer. Some clones in this sample may be carry-over from other donors' samples. Sequences were obtained from axillary lymph node tissue. V usage is TRBV6-1 and J usage is TRBJ2-7, with 8 bases identical to TRBD2. The CDR3 nucleotides are TGTGCCAGCAGTGATTCGGGGACTAGCTCCTACGAGCAGTACGTC. This encodes CASSDSGTSSYEQYV.